This entry concerns a single T cell receptor beta chain. Its matching antigen is unknown. The sample comes from a study of cytomegalovirus exposure and HLA in healthy donors. Whole-study results and caveats: Some public TCRs appeared in many individuals, while most sequences were rare.

The donors were part of the 120-subject validation cohort, which stood apart from the roughly 680-subject first cohort. Trimming removed 2 bases from V and 2 bases from J, with 4 bases in between. Germline V lookup: CDR1 MDHEN, CDR2 SYDVKM. The CDR3 has 13 amino acids. TCRdb's table, derived via immunoSEQ multiplex PCR, lists solely in-frame clones and lacks some. The table shows about 68,000 clones, with roughly nine tenths occurring only once. The chain links TRBV28 to TRBJ1-5; D ambiguous. The receptor was isolated from a man between 18 and 29 years old in good health and CMV-seronegative. Sequencing was carried out using PBMCs. The CDR3 here is CASSLTGNQPQHF. CDR3 sequence (DNA): TGTGCCAGCAGTTTAACAGGCAATCAGCCCCAGCATTTT. Full variable domain (rest looked up from reference TRBV28 and TRBJ1-5): DVKVTQSSRYLVKRTGEKVFLECVQDMDHENMFWYRQDPGLGLRLIYFSYDVKMKEKGDIPEGYSVSREKKERFSLILESASTNQTSMYLCASSLTGNQPQHFGDGTRLSIL.